The subject of this entry is one T cell receptor (beta chain). Its antigen is unidentified. An end of the junction does not agree with germline; a read error may underlie this. The repertoire was sequenced with immunoSEQ multiplex PCR; TCRdb's copy has only in-frame clones and lacks some. The data contain tens of thousands of clones, 88% of them seen just once; the ten biggest clones take up 20% to 25%. The sample originates from a study of T cells in localized non-small cell lung cancer. Findings of the study overall: Patients showing higher blood T cell density tended to see longer overall survival. Across samples, adjacent lung featured a median roughly 50 of the top 100 tumor clones.

CDR1 and CDR2 (germline): SGHTA, FQGNSA. CDR3 length: 14 amino acids. The sequences come from peripheral blood, collected before any cancer treatment. The source of this sequence is a woman aged 40 to 75 with stage I squamous cell lung carcinoma. This chain joins TRBV7-2 and TRBJ1-1, with D possibly TRBD1 on 6 matching bases. CDR3: CASSLGGRMGFRGF. The CDR3 DNA reads as TGTGCCAGCAGCTTGGGTGGTCGAATGGGGTTCAGGGGATTT.